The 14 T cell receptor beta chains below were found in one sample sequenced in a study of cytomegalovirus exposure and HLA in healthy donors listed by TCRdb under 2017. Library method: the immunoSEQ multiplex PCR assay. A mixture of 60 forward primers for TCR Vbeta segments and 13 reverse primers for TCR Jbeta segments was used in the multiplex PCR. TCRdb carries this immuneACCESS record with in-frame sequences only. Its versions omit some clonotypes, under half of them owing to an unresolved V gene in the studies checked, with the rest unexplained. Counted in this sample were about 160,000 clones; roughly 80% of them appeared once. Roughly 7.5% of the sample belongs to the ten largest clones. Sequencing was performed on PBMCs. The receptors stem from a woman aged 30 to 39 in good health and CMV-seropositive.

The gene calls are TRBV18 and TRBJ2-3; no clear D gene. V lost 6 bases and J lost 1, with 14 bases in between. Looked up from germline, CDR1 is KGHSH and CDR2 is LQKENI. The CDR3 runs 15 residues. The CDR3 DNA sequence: TGTGCCAGCTCCGTGAGAGACGGGTGCACAGATACGCAGTATTTT. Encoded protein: CASSVRDGCTDTQYF.

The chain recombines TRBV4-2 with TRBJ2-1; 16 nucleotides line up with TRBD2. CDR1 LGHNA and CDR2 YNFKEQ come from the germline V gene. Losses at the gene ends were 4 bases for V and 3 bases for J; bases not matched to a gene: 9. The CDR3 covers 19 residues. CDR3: CASSLDGGTSGGDYNEQFF. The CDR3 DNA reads TGTGCCAGCAGCCTCGACGGCGGGACTAGCGGGGGGGACTACAATGAGCAGTTCTTC.

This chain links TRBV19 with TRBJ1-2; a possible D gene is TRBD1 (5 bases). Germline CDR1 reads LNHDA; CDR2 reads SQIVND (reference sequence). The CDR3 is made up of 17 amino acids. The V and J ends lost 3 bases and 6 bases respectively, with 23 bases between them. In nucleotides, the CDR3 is TGTGCCAGTAGTATTCTAGGGGATTATACGTTACCTAATGGCTACACCTTC. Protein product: CASSILGDYTLPNGYTF. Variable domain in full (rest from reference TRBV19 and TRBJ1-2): DGGITQSPKYLFRKEGQNVTLSCEQNLNHDAMYWYRQDPGQGLRLIYYSQIVNDFQKGDIAEGYSVSREKKESFPLTVTSAQKNPTAFYLCASSILGDYTLPNGYTFGSGTRLTVV.

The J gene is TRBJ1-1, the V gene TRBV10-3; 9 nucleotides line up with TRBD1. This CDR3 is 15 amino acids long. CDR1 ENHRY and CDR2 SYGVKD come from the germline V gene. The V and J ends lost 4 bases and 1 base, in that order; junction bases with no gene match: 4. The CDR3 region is CAISGNRGQNTEAFF. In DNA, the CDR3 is TGTGCCATCAGTGGTAACAGGGGGCAGAACACTGAAGCTTTCTTT.

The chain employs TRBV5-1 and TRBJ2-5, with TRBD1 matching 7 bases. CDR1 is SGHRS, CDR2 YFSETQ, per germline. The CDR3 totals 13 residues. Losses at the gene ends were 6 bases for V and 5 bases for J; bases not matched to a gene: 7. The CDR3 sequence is CASTTGPGETQYF. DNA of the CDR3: TGCGCCAGCACGACAGGGCCGGGGGAGACCCAGTACTTC.

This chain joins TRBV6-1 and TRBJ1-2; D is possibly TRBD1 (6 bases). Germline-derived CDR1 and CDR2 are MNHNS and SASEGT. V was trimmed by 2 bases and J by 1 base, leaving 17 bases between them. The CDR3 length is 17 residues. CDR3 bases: TGTGCCAGCAGTGAATCGTGGGTAGGGGGAAATAACTATGGCTACACCTTC. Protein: CASSESWVGGNNYGYTF.

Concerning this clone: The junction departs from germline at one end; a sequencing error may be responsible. CDR3 in amino acids: CASSLGSEFRTRGAVF. For the CDR3, the DNA is TGTGCCAGCAGCTTAGGCTCAGAATTCAGGACCCGGGGAGCTGTTTTT. This sequence joins TRBV7-9 and TRBJ2-2; D might be TRBD2 (5 bases). CDR3 length equals 16 residues. The V gene's germline CDR1 is SEHNR and CDR2 FQNEAQ (reference sequence). Full variable domain (outside the CDR3, taken from reference TRBV7-9 and TRBJ2-2): DTGVSQNPRHKITKRGQNVTFRCDPISEHNRLYWYRQTLGQGPEFLTYFQNEAQLEKSRLLSDRFSAERPKGSFSTLEIQRTEQGDSAMYLCASSLGSEFRTRGAVFGEGSRLTVL.

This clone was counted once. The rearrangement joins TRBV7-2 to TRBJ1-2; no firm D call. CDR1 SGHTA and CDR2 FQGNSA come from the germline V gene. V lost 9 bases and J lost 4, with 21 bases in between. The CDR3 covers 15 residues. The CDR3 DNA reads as TGTGCCAGTACCTCCCTAGCGTGGGGTATCTATGGCTACACCTTC. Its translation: CASTSLAWGIYGYTF. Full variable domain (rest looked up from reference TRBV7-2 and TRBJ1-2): GAGVSQSPSNKVTEKGKDVELRCDPISGHTALYWYRQSLGQGLEFLIYFQGNSAPDKSGLPSDRFSAERTGGSVSTLTIQRTQQEDSAVYLCASTSLAWGIYGYTFGSGTRLTVV.

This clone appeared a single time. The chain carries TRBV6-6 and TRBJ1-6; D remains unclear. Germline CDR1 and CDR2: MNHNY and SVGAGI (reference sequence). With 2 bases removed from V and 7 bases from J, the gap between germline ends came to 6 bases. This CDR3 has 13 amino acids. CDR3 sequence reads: CASSYHGNSPLHF. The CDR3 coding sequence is TGTGCCAGCAGTTACCACGGGAATTCACCCCTCCACTTT.

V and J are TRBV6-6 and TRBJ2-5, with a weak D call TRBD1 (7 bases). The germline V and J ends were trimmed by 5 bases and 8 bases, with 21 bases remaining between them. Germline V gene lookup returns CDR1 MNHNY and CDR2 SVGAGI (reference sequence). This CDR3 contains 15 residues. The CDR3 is CASSPWGDREETQYF. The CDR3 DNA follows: TGTGCCAGCAGTCCCTGGGGAGACAGGGAGGAAACCCAGTACTTC.

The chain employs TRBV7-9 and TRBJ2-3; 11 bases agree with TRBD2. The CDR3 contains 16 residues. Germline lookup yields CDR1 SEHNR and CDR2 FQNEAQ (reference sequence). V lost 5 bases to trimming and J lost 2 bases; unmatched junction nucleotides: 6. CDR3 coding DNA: TGTGCCAGCAGCACGACTAGCGGGGACCTCACAGATACGCAGTATTTT. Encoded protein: CASSTTSGDLTDTQYF. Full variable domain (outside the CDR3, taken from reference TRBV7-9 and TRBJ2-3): DTGVSQNPRHKITKRGQNVTFRCDPISEHNRLYWYRQTLGQGPEFLTYFQNEAQLEKSRLLSDRFSAERPKGSFSTLEIQRTEQGDSAMYLCASSTTSGDLTDTQYFGPGTRLTVL.

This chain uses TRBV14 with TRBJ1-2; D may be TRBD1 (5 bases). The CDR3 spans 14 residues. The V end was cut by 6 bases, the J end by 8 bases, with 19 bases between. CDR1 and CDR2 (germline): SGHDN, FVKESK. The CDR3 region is CASSPPLGGHGYTF. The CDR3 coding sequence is TGTGCCAGCAGTCCTCCCCTCGGGGGTCACGGCTACACCTTC.

The DNA of the CDR3 is TGTGCCAGCAGTAATAACAGGGACACTGAAGCTTTCTTT. It yields the protein CASSNNRDTEAFF. This sequence joins TRBV6-1 and TRBJ1-1; a possible D gene is TRBD1 (6 bases). CDR1 and CDR2 from the germline V gene are MNHNS and SASEGT. The CDR3 covers 13 residues. With 5 bases removed from V and 3 bases from J, the gap between germline ends came to 10 bases.

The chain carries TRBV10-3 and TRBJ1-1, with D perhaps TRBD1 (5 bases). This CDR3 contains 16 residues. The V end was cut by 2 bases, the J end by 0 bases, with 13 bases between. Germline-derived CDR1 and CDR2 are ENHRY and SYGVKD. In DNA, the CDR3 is TGTGCCATCAGTGAGACGCGCGGCAGGGTGAACACTGAAGCTTTCTTT. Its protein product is CAISETRGRVNTEAFF.